The 18 T cell receptor beta chains given below trace back to one sample, sequenced in a study of shared T cell receptors in the human thymus. Sequenced by immunoSEQ multiplex PCR; TCRdb stores in-frame clones only, minus some. The sample lists roughly 710,000 clones, around 85% occurring once. These data were likewise used in another study, on human thymus T cells.

Sequencing input: thymocytes. The receptors were gathered from a girl less than two years old with a congenital heart defect.

The rearrangement joins TRBV4-3 to TRBJ1-6; TRBD1 is a possible D gene (5 bases). This CDR3 region has 14 residues. V was clipped by 3 bases and J by 11 bases, with 14 bases between them. The V gene's germline CDR1 is LGHNA and CDR2 YSLEER. The CDR3 here is CASSHRQGGTPLHF. CDR3 in DNA: TGCGCCAGCAGCCACCGGCAGGGCGGGACACCCCTCCACTTT.

The chain uses TRBV7-2 and TRBJ2-5; TRBD2 agrees at 13 bases. Per the germline V gene, CDR1 is SGHTA and CDR2 is FQGNSA. This CDR3 contains 16 residues. The ends lost 5 bases at V and 1 base at J; junction bases unmatched: 4. The CDR3 reads CASSPGLAGIQETQYF. CDR3 DNA: TGTGCCAGCAGCCCGGGACTAGCGGGGATCCAAGAGACCCAGTACTTC.

V is TRBV7-6 and J is TRBJ2-1, with 9 positions matching TRBD1. This CDR3 has 15 amino acids. Losses at the gene ends were 5 bases for V and 4 bases for J; bases not matched to a gene: 6. Germline values: CDR1 SGHVS, CDR2 FNYEAQ. As DNA, the CDR3 is TGTGCCAGCAGCCGAACAGGGGGCTGGTACAATGAGCAGTTCTTC. This encodes CASSRTGGWYNEQFF.

The V call is TRBV27, the J call TRBJ1-5; no firm D call. CDR3 length equals 14 residues. Germline loops: CDR1 MNHEY, CDR2 SMNVEV (reference sequence). The V end was cut by 3 bases, the J end by 5 bases, with 11 bases between. Written as DNA, the CDR3 is TGTGCCAGCAGTTTTAGTGCCCTACATCAGCCCCAGCATTTT. It codes for CASSFSALHQPQHF.

The chain is built from TRBV9 and TRBJ1-2, with 7 bases matching TRBD1. The CDR3 covers 15 residues. J gave up 4 bases and V 0 bases, and 6 bases lay outside the gene matches. Germline assignment: CDR1 SGDLS and CDR2 YYNGEE. The DNA for the CDR3 is TGTGCCAGCAGCGTAGACAGGGGATCGGGCTATGGCTACACCTTC. It translates to CASSVDRGSGYGYTF.

This sequence joins TRBV28 and TRBJ1-2, with a weak D call TRBD1 (5 bases). Between the trimmed V and J ends, which lost 3 bases and 0 bases, there was a span of 14 bases. The CDR3 loop spans 16 amino acids. Germline-derived CDR1 and CDR2 are MDHEN and SYDVKM. In DNA form, the CDR3 reads TGTGCCAGCAGTTTCTTTCGGGGGGGGACTAACTATGGCTACACCTTC. Translating it yields CASSFFRGGTNYGYTF.

The chain links TRBV7-8 to TRBJ2-5; 8 nucleotides agree with TRBD1. The germline V gene encodes CDR1 SGHVS and CDR2 FQNEAQ. The CDR3 loop spans 13 amino acids. J was trimmed by 5 bases and V by 5 bases; bases with no gene match: 4. CDR3 loop: CASSQTGAETQYF. CDR3 coding DNA: TGTGCCAGCAGCCAGACAGGGGCGGAGACCCAGTACTTC.

The CDR3 coding sequence is TGCGCCAGCAGACCGCCGGACAGGGGAAGGGTTGAAAAACTGTTTTTT. Its translation: CASRPPDRGRVEKLFF. This chain joins TRBV10-2 and TRBJ1-4; the match to TRBD1 covers 9 bases. There are 16 residues in the CDR3. Germline assignment: CDR1 WSHSY and CDR2 SAAADI. With V trimmed by 6 bases and J by 7 bases, 12 bases remained unmatched.

This sequence joins TRBV5-1 and TRBJ2-2, with 8 bases matching TRBD2. V lost 1 base to trimming and J lost 4 bases; unmatched junction nucleotides: 9. Germline V gene lookup returns CDR1 SGHRS and CDR2 YFSETQ. The CDR3 totals 17 residues. The chain's CDR3 is CASSLPGGLRSTGELFF. The CDR3 coding sequence is TGCGCCAGCAGCTTGCCGGGGGGGCTTAGATCCACCGGGGAGCTGTTTTTT.

This chain connects TRBV19 to TRBJ1-5; the D is unclear. Germline loops: CDR1 LNHDA, CDR2 SQIVND (reference sequence). Trimming removed 0 bases from V and 7 bases from J, with 13 bases in between. The CDR3 is 15 amino acids. In DNA, the CDR3 is TGTGCCAGTAGTATAGACTCGGTCCTTTCCCAGCCCCAGCATTTT. Protein product: CASSIDSVLSQPQHF. The full variable domain, rest sourced from reference TRBV19 and TRBJ1-5, is DGGITQSPKYLFRKEGQNVTLSCEQNLNHDAMYWYRQDPGQGLRLIYYSQIVNDFQKGDIAEGYSVSREKKESFPLTVTSAQKNPTAFYLCASSIDSVLSQPQHFGDGTRLSIL.

As regards this clone: Other nucleotide sequences from this sample produce the same CDR3. This rearrangement joins TRBV11-2 to TRBJ1-3; no firm D call. Germline V gives CDR1 SGHAT, CDR2 FQNNGV. The CDR3 sequence is 14 residues long. V lost 0 bases and J 3 bases, leaving 6 bases between the germline ends. DNA for the CDR3: TGTGCCAGCAGCTTAGATCGGGGTGGAAACACCATATATTTT. Protein: CASSLDRGGNTIYF.

The V gene is TRBV18, the J gene TRBJ1-1, with 7 nucleotides matching TRBD1. Trimming took 4 bases from V and 1 from J; bases not matched to a gene: 9. The germline V gene encodes CDR1 KGHSH and CDR2 LQKENI. CDR3 size: 16 residues. The CDR3 protein is CASSHGQAGPNTEAFF. The DNA for the CDR3 is TGTGCCAGCTCACACGGACAGGCGGGTCCGAACACTGAAGCTTTCTTT.

The J gene is TRBJ2-3, the V gene TRBV14; D is unresolved. Per germline, CDR1 SGHDN and CDR2 FVKESK. With 0 bases removed from V and 6 bases from J, the gap between germline ends came to 7 bases. CDR3 size: 13 residues. The chain's CDR3 is CASSQDLDDTQYF. In nucleotides, the CDR3 is TGTGCCAGCAGCCAAGATCTAGACGATACGCAGTATTTT. The full variable domain, rest sourced from reference TRBV14 and TRBJ2-3, is EAGVTQFPSHSVIEKGQTVTLRCDPISGHDNLYWYRRVMGKEIKFLLHFVKESKQDESGMPNNRFLAERTGGTYSTLKVQPAELEDSGVYFCASSQDLDDTQYFGPGTRLTVL.

This rearrangement joins TRBV5-6 to TRBJ1-1; tentative D call: TRBD1 (6 bases). V shed 4 bases and J shed 5 bases, with 18 bases lying between them. CDR1 and CDR2 from the germline V gene are SGHDT and YYEEEE. The CDR3 extends over 15 amino acids. The CDR3 is CASSIGERGGTEAFF. For the CDR3, the DNA is TGTGCCAGCAGCATTGGGGAAAGGGGGGGGACTGAAGCTTTCTTT.

V and J are TRBV28 and TRBJ2-7; weak D call: TRBD1 (6 bases). Deletions cut 5 bases from V and 4 bases from J, with 15 bases between. The germline gives CDR1 MDHEN, CDR2 SYDVKM. The CDR3 sequence is 14 residues long. The CDR3 coding sequence is TGTGCCAGCAGTGGGGACATATCTGAGTACGAGCAGTACTTC. It specifies CASSGDISEYEQYF.

The J gene is TRBJ2-5, the V gene TRBV9, with D possibly matching TRBD1 (5 bases). The CDR3 has 14 residues. Looked up from germline, CDR1 is SGDLS and CDR2 is YYNGEE. V was trimmed by 5 bases and J by 3 bases, leaving 14 bases between them. This CDR3 is CASSAQGRKETQYF. DNA for the CDR3: TGTGCCAGCAGTGCCCAGGGAAGGAAAGAGACCCAGTACTTC. Looking up the rest from reference TRBV9 and TRBJ2-5 gives the full variable domain: DSGVTQTPKHLITATGQRVTLRCSPRSGDLSVYWYQQSLDQGLQFLIQYYNGEERAKGNILERFSAQQFPDLHSELNLSSLELGDSALYFCASSAQGRKETQYFGPGTRLLVL.

V is TRBV10-1 and J is TRBJ1-2; D perhaps matches TRBD1 (5 bases). Per germline, CDR1 WNHNN and CDR2 SYGVQD (reference sequence). The CDR3 extends over 18 amino acids. The V end lost 0 bases, the J end lost 1 base, and 18 bases lay between the germline ends. The CDR3 reads CASSESPSRDKNNYGYTF. CDR3 DNA: TGCGCCAGCAGTGAGTCCCCATCCAGGGATAAGAATAACTATGGCTACACCTTC.

The rearrangement links TRBV7-3 to TRBJ2-3; a possible D gene is TRBD2 (5 bases). Deletions cut 4 bases from V and 2 bases from J, with 13 bases between. The CDR3 is made up of 15 amino acids. The germline CDR1 and CDR2 sequences are SGHTA and FQGTGA. The CDR3 coding sequence is TGTGCCAGCAGCTCGTTAGCGACACCCACAGATACGCAGTATTTT. This translates into CASSSLATPTDTQYF.